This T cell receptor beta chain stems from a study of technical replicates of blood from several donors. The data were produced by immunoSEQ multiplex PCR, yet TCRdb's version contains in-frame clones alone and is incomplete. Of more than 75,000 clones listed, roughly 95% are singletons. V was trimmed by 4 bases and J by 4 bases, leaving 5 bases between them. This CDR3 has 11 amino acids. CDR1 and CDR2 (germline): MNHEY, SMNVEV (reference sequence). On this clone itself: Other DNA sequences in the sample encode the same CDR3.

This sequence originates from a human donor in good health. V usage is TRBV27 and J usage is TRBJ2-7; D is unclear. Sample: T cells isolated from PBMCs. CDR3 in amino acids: CASSSGYEQYF. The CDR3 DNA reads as TGTGCCAGCAGTTCCGGTTACGAGCAGTACTTC.